Below are 17 T cell receptor beta chains sequenced from a single sample in a study of beta chain features in type 1 diabetes. Study-level findings and limits: In every one of the four CD4+ subsets, TCRB CDR3s were moderately but significantly shorter in Type 1 diabetes patients.

The antigens of these receptors remain unknown. The entirety of the isolated RNA underwent reverse transcription, so expressed TCRB transcripts were sequenced. Data came from immunoSEQ multiplex PCR; TCRdb stores just in-frame clones and leaves some out. This sample has tens of thousands of clones, with approximately 52% found just once. The sample taken for sequencing was Tregs from blood. These TCRs come from a woman in her forties with type 1 diabetes.

This clone came up a few times. The rearrangement joins TRBV5-1 to TRBJ2-5, with D possibly matching TRBD2 (6 bases). V lost 3 bases, J lost 5 bases, and 20 bases lay in between. The CDR3 runs to 16 residues. The germline V gene encodes CDR1 SGHRS and CDR2 YFSETQ. This CDR3 is CASSSTGTPARETQYF. Here the CDR3 DNA reads TGCGCCAGCAGCTCTACCGGGACTCCCGCCCGGGAGACCCAGTACTTC.

In this sample, this clone turned up a few times. V is TRBV4-1 and J is TRBJ1-4, with D possibly being TRBD1 (5 bases). CDR1 is MGHRA and CDR2 is YSYEKL in the germline V gene. This CDR3 has 15 residues. Deletions cut 4 bases from V and 8 bases from J, with 17 bases between. In nucleotides, the CDR3 is TGCGCCAGCAGCCTAGGAGGCGGGGGAGGGGAAAAACTGTTTTTT. Translating gives CASSLGGGGGEKLFF.

The chain uses TRBV2 and TRBJ2-5; tentative D call: TRBD2 (5 bases). V lost 8 bases, J lost 5 bases, and 21 bases lay in between. The CDR3 covers 15 residues. The germline gives CDR1 SNHLY, CDR2 FYNNEI. CDR3 bases: TGTGCCAGCTCAGCCCGGGGAGATATCGGGGAGACCCAGTACTTC. Its protein is CASSARGDIGETQYF.

The genes are TRBV15 and TRBJ2-7, with TRBD2 as a possible D gene (5 bases). Between the trimmed V and J ends, which lost 1 base and 2 bases, there was a span of 12 bases. The CDR3 runs 15 residues. Germline CDR1 and CDR2: LNHNV and YYDKDF (reference sequence). The CDR3 region is CATSRGGELTYEQYF. The CDR3 DNA sequence: TGTGCCACCAGCAGAGGGGGAGAACTCACCTACGAGCAGTACTTC.

The chain carries TRBV6-5 and TRBJ1-1; D is perhaps TRBD1 (5 bases). Deletions cut 6 bases from V and 4 bases from J, with 9 bases between. The germline CDR1 and CDR2 sequences are MNHEY and SVGAGI. This CDR3 is built from 12 residues. The CDR3 sequence: CASRGQSTEAFF. CDR3 DNA: TGTGCCAGCAGGGGGCAAAGCACTGAAGCTTTCTTT.

The genes are TRBV28 and TRBJ1-1; 9 bases align to TRBD1. From germline, CDR1 is MDHEN and CDR2 SYDVKM. The CDR3 has 13 residues. With 7 bases clipped from V and 6 bases from J, the junction kept 6 bases outside the gene matches. DNA of the CDR3: TGTGCCAGCATCCCGGGACAGGGTCCTGAAGCTTTCTTT. Residues: CASIPGQGPEAFF. Using reference TRBV28 and TRBJ1-1 for the parts outside the CDR3, the full variable domain is DVKVTQSSRYLVKRTGEKVFLECVQDMDHENMFWYRQDPGLGLRLIYFSYDVKMKEKGDIPEGYSVSREKKERFSLILESASTNQTSMYLCASIPGQGPEAFFGQGTRLTVV.

The CDR3 nucleotides read TGTGCCAGCTCACCACTCGGAGAGACCCAGTACTTC. This translates into CASSPLGETQYF. The chain recombines TRBV18 with TRBJ2-5; no clear D gene. This CDR3 contains 12 residues. Trimming shortened V by 1 base and J by 4 bases, and 4 bases separated the two germline ends. The V gene's germline CDR1 is KGHSH and CDR2 LQKENI.

The gene calls are TRBV7-2 and TRBJ2-3; 8 nucleotides agree with TRBD2. The CDR3 is made up of 15 amino acids. Trimming removed 7 bases from V and 3 bases from J; junction bases left unmatched: 9. Germline loops: CDR1 SGHTA, CDR2 FQGNSA. The CDR3 nucleotides are TGTGCCAGCACACGGTCGGGCGGGGGGACAGATACGCAGTATTTT. Amino acid sequence: CASTRSGGGTDTQYF.

This chain joins TRBV28 and TRBJ1-3; 7 positions match TRBD1. This CDR3 has 15 amino acids. Germline V gene sequence: CDR1 MDHEN, CDR2 SYDVKM. V lost 10 bases and J lost 5; bases outside the gene matches: 14. This CDR3 reads CATASPAGGRNTIYF. The CDR3 nucleotides are TGTGCCACCGCGAGCCCGGCAGGGGGGAGAAACACCATATATTTT.

This clone was picked up a small number of times. The chain recombines TRBV5-1 with TRBJ2-5, with 7 positions matching TRBD1. The ends lost 2 bases at V and 5 bases at J; junction bases unmatched: 6. CDR1 and CDR2 (germline): SGHRS, YFSETQ. The CDR3 totals 14 residues. The CDR3 DNA is TGCGCCAGCAGCTTACAGGGGATTAGGGAGACCCAGTACTTC. Translation gives CASSLQGIRETQYF.

This clone was recorded a few times. This chain connects TRBV7-2 to TRBJ2-7, with 7 bases identical to TRBD2. The germline gives CDR1 SGHTA, CDR2 FQGNSA. V was clipped by 1 base and J by 6 bases; unmatched bases: 6. This CDR3 contains 14 residues. CDR3: CASSLEPASGEQYF. In DNA form, the CDR3 reads TGTGCCAGCAGCTTAGAGCCTGCTAGCGGCGAGCAGTACTTC.

This clone was counted between two and nine times. The V and J genes are TRBV27 and TRBJ2-5, with TRBD1 identical over 7 bases. Looked up from germline, CDR1 is MNHEY and CDR2 is SMNVEV (reference sequence). The CDR3 extends over 15 amino acids. V was clipped by 2 bases and J by 5 bases; unmatched bases: 8. The CDR3 DNA reads as TGTGCCAGCAGTTTACGTCCAGGGGGAATGGAGACCCAGTACTTC. Its protein is CASSLRPGGMETQYF.

This clone was observed once. The chain uses TRBV5-6 and TRBJ2-5; D is perhaps TRBD2 (5 bases). Matching the DNA end better, TRBJ2-7 makes the J call doubtful. CDR1 is SGHDT, CDR2 YYEEEE, per germline. This CDR3 comprises 15 residues. The CDR3 DNA follows: TGTGCCAGCAGCTTATTCTCCGGACTCCACTACGAGCAGTACTTC. This encodes CASSLFSGLHYEQYF.

This clone appeared a few times. This chain uses TRBV5-1 with TRBJ1-1, with TRBD1 as a possible D gene (5 bases). CDR3 size: 14 residues. Germline V gene sequence: CDR1 SGHRS, CDR2 YFSETQ. Trimming removed 0 bases from V and 0 bases from J, with 6 bases in between. The CDR3 here is CASSLEGVNTEAFF. DNA for the CDR3: TGCGCCAGCAGCTTGGAAGGGGTGAACACTGAAGCTTTCTTT.

The gene calls are TRBV27 and TRBJ2-1, with 7 positions matching TRBD2. CDR3 length: 13 amino acids. Germline lookup yields CDR1 MNHEY and CDR2 SMNVEV (reference sequence). Trimming at V came to 5 bases and at J to 3 bases, leaving 1 base not matched to a gene. This chain's CDR3 is CASSGGVYNEQFF. The CDR3 nucleotides are TGTGCCAGCAGTGGGGGGGTCTACAATGAGCAGTTCTTC.

The DNA for the CDR3 is TGCGCCAGCAGCCCGGATGGAGACTATGGCTACACCTTC. Translation: CASSPDGDYGYTF. The chain combines TRBV5-1 with TRBJ1-2; D is unresolved. V lost 4 bases and J lost 3, with 10 bases in between. Germline V gives CDR1 SGHRS, CDR2 YFSETQ. The CDR3 contains 13 residues.

The CDR3 bases are TGCGCCAGCAGCCTAACTATAACAGAGACCCAGTACTTC. Translation: CASSLTITETQYF. The V call is TRBV5-1, the J call TRBJ2-5; D ambiguous. The CDR3 runs 13 residues. CDR1 SGHRS and CDR2 YFSETQ come from the germline V gene. Trimming took off 4 bases at V and 4 bases at J, with 11 bases between the two ends.